Listed below are T cell receptor beta chains from one sample, sequenced in a study of T cell repertoires in aging, cancer and after chemotherapy. One entry per CDR3 protein, called by TCRdb with MiXCR from the multiplex PCR reads. The sample has roughly 2,300 distinct CDR3 sequences; 20% to 30% are singletons. Sequences were obtained from blood. The receptors were gathered from a human donor with a solid tumor. Each CDR3 is given with its conserved first and last residue. Each record gives: clone size, V gene, J gene, D gene, CDR3 DNA, CDR3 protein. The D gene is left open where the match is weak. Clone size is given for some rows only: seen once, a few or many times, or a class if the clone is expanded.

few	TRBV6-1	TRBJ2-2	NA	TGTGCCAGCGACCCTATTCGGTCCACCGGGGAGCTGTTTTTT	CASDPIRSTGELFF
few	TRBV6-2/TRBV6-3	TRBJ2-3	TRBD2	TGTGCCAGCAGACCCGGACTAGCGGGAAAGGATACGCAGTATTTT	CASRPGLAGKDTQYF
NA	TRBV2	TRBJ1-2	NA	TGTGCCAGCAGTGTGACAGACACCTATGGCTACACCTTC	CASSVTDTYGYTF
NA	TRBV7-6	TRBJ1-5	NA	TGTGCCAGCAGCTTAGAGGTGGGACTGAATCAGCCCCAGCATTTT	CASSLEVGLNQPQHF
few	TRBV6-5	TRBJ1-1	TRBD1	TGTGCCAGCATTCGAACAGGGGGCAACACTGAAGCTTTCTTT	CASIRTGGNTEAFF
few	TRBV18	TRBJ2-2	NA	TGTGCCAGCTGTCGGTTTAGGGGAGACACCGGGGAGCTGTTTTTT	CASCRFRGDTGELFF
few	TRBV6-1	TRBJ2-1	NA	TGTGCCAGCAGTGGTTTGACAGGTTACAATGAGCAGTTCTTC	CASSGLTGYNEQFF
hyperexpanded	TRBV6-5	TRBJ1-5	NA	TGTGCCAGCAGTTTCCTAGGGGGAGGGCAGCCCCAGCATTTT	CASSFLGGGQPQHF
NA	TRBV5-5	TRBJ2-3	NA	TGTGCCAGCAGCTTTCTGTTCCCGGTGAGCACAGATACGCAGTATTTT	CASSFLFPVSTDTQYF
few	TRBV6-4	TRBJ2-7	NA	TGTGCCAGCAGCACGCACAGGGATGCGTACTTC	CASSTHRDAYF
few	TRBV11-3	TRBJ2-1	TRBD2	TGTGCCAGCAGCCTTAGCGGGGGCAACAATGAGCAGTTCTTC	CASSLSGGNNEQFF
large	TRBV6-5	TRBJ2-7	TRBD2	TGTGCCAGCAGTTACGTGGGGGGGAGGGTGTCCTACGAGCAGTACTTC	CASSYVGGRVSYEQYF
NA	TRBV6-1	TRBJ2-7	TRBD2	TGTGCCAGCAACCTCGGGACGTCCGGGGGGGAAGAGCAGTACTTC	CASNLGTSGGEEQYF
medium-sized	TRBV7-2	TRBJ2-4	TRBD2	TGTGCCAGCAGCCCCCGAGCGGGGGATGGTGACATTCAGTACTTC	CASSPRAGDGDIQYF
NA	TRBV20-1	TRBJ2-7	TRBD2	TGCAGTGCTAGGGGGACTACCCTAACGGAGCAGTACTTC	CSARGTTLTEQYF
medium-sized	TRBV6-2/TRBV6-3	TRBJ2-7	TRBD2	TGTGCCAGCAAAGTAGAGCGGGAGAGGACCTACGAGCAGTACTTC	CASKVERERTYEQYF
few	TRBV11-2	TRBJ2-1	TRBD2	TGTGCCAGCAGCTGGACTAGCGGGAATAAATACAATGAGCAGTTCTTC	CASSWTSGNKYNEQFF
large	TRBV29-1	TRBJ1-2	NA	TGCAGCGTTGAACGGGGGGGCGTGAGAGGCTACACCTTC	CSVERGGVRGYTF
few	TRBV5-4	TRBJ2-7	TRBD1	TGTGCCAGCAGCCAGGACCGGACAGGCCCGTGGGAGCAGTACTTC	CASSQDRTGPWEQYF
few	TRBV6-2/TRBV6-3	TRBJ1-3	NA	TGTGCCAGCAGTTACCCTCTCCAGGTCTTCGCCGGAAACACCATATATTTT	CASSYPLQVFAGNTIYF
medium-sized	TRBV6-2/TRBV6-3	TRBJ2-3	NA	TGTGCCAGCAGTAAAGGGACCGCCATCGATACGCAGTATTTT	CASSKGTAIDTQYF
NA	TRBV28	TRBJ1-2	NA	TGTGCCAGCAGGTCTTGGGGCTACACCTTC	CASRSWGYTF
large	TRBV19	TRBJ1-1	NA	TGTGCCAGTACTCCCCGGCCCGGCCTGTTGAACACTGAAGCTTTCTTT	CASTPRPGLLNTEAFF
medium-sized	TRBV6-5	TRBJ2-3	TRBD2	TGTGCCAGCAGTTACTTGTTCGGGGGGAGCACAGATACGCAGTATTTT	CASSYLFGGSTDTQYF
few	TRBV30	TRBJ2-4	NA	TGTGCCTGGCAAACAGGGAGAAACATTCAGTACTTC	CAWQTGRNIQYF
NA	TRBV10-3	TRBJ2-3	TRBD1	TGTGCCATCAGCGGGACAGGGCTCGCGACAGATACGCAGTATTTT	CAISGTGLATDTQYF
once	TRBV18	TRBJ2-5	NA	TGTGCCAGCTCAACGTACCAAGAGACCCAGTACTTC	CASSTYQETQYF
medium-sized	TRBV7-3	TRBJ2-3	NA	TGTGCCAGCAGCTTAGGGTCTGATGGTCGTGATACGCAGTATTTT	CASSLGSDGRDTQYF
few	TRBV18	TRBJ2-7	NA	TGTGCCAGCTCAATGCTCAGGTCCAACTACGAGCAGTACTTC	CASSMLRSNYEQYF
large	TRBV7-2	TRBJ2-3	NA	TGTGCCAGCAGCCCCGTCCGCGGTCTAGTCCGCACAGATACGCAGTATTTT	CASSPVRGLVRTDTQYF
medium-sized	TRBV6-8	TRBJ2-2	TRBD2	TGTGCCAGCAGTTACTGCCCGACTAGCGGAGGGCTGATCGGGGAGCTGTTTTTT	CASSYCPTSGGLIGELFF
NA	TRBV20-1	TRBJ2-1	TRBD2	TGCAGTGCTAGATCCAGCGGGAGCTACAATGAGCAGTTCTTC	CSARSSGSYNEQFF
medium-sized	TRBV5-6	TRBJ1-2	NA	TGTGCCAGCAGCTTGGGCGGCTTTAACTATGGCTACACCTTC	CASSLGGFNYGYTF
NA	TRBV20-1	TRBJ1-6	NA	TGCAGTGCTAGATTCCCCCTAAGCGGGCCCCGTTTTTATAATTCACCCCTCCACTTT	CSARFPLSGPRFYNSPLHF
NA	TRBV27	TRBJ2-2	TRBD2	TGTGCCAGCAGAGGGACTAGCGGAGACACCGGGGAGCTGTTTTTT	CASRGTSGDTGELFF
few	TRBV7-9	TRBJ2-3	NA	TGTGCCAGCAGCCGCCTAGGGGACCCCCCAGATACGCAGTATTTT	CASSRLGDPPDTQYF
NA	TRBV7-2	TRBJ2-1	TRBD2	TGTGCCAGCAGCTTACGTCGACGGGGGGGCAATGAGCAGTTCTTC	CASSLRRRGGNEQFF
few	TRBV19	TRBJ2-1	TRBD1	TGTGCCAGTAGCCCGGACGGGACAGGGTACAATGAGCAGTTCTTC	CASSPDGTGYNEQFF
few	TRBV6-1	TRBJ2-5	TRBD1	TGTGCCAGCAGTAACGACAGGGGTGAGACCCAGTACTTC	CASSNDRGETQYF
once	TRBV5-6	TRBJ2-7	NA	TGTGCCAGCAGCTTCCGGGGGCAGGGAAAAATGGAGCAGTACTTC	CASSFRGQGKMEQYF
NA	TRBV30	TRBJ1-3	NA	TGTGCCTGGAGTCGGTCATCTGGAAACACCATATATTTT	CAWSRSSGNTIYF
medium-sized	TRBV6-5	TRBJ2-1	NA	TGTGCCAGCAGTTACTACCCCAGGCACGCCGAGGGGAATGAGCAGTTCTTC	CASSYYPRHAEGNEQFF